This T cell receptor beta chain was profiled in a study of human T cells and chemical hapten exposure. On the study more broadly: There were per-sample TCR yield variations, arising mainly from small pooled library volume differences.

The CDR3 runs to 18 residues. As to this clonotype: A junction boundary mismatches the germline segment, possibly from a read error.

Attachment of unique molecular identifiers to individual cDNA molecules was performed in the library. Under the authors' procedure: Samples had a median of around 88,000 TCRs, ranging roughly 20,000 to 700,000. MiXCR, run by TCRdb on the RACE reads, gives a single entry per CDR3 protein. The V and J calls reflect TCRdb's pipeline rather than the authors' work. The sample contains 70,000 to 95,000 distinct CDR3 sequences, 8.5% to 10% of which appear only once. The time point denotes: healthy volunteer bleed at 6 weeks. Total RNA was extracted from unfractionated whole blood. What was sequenced was whole blood. The chain is built from TRBV12-3 or TRBV12-4 and TRBJ2-3, with 11 bases that match TRBD2. The sequence came from a female donor in good health. Some clones in this sample may be carry-over from other donors' samples. CDR3 DNA sequence: TGTGCCAGCAGTTTATTGTTAGCGGGGGGGCCGGTAGCAGATACGCGGTATTTT. Protein: CASSLLLAGGPVADTRYF.